This T cell receptor beta chain originates from a study of T cell repertoires in cytomegalovirus infection. This clonotype has a handful of counts. The antigen remains undetermined. This CDR3 spans 14 amino acids. V trimming: 6 bases; J trimming: 4 bases; junction bases outside the gene matches: 9. Germline loops: CDR1 MNHEY, CDR2 SVGAGI. MiXCR, run by TCRdb on the reads, gives a single entry per CDR3 protein. The sample consists of about 890,000 distinct CDR3 sequences, roughly 31% of them appearing once. The sample here was cultured CD8+ T cells from PBMCs, taken from culture after CMV antigen stimulation. The receptor was isolated from a human donor in good health (CMV status not recorded). Some clones in this sample may be carry-over from other donors' samples. V usage is TRBV6-5 and J usage is TRBJ2-7; 7 bases are shared with TRBD1. The CDR3 region is CASSLQGWGYEQYF. The CDR3 region has the DNA TGTGCCAGCAGCTTACAGGGGTGGGGTTACGAGCAGTACTTC.